This TCR beta chain was recorded in a study of blood T cell repertoires in COVID-19. In the study overall: The study drew acute and convalescent COVID-19 samples from the United States, Italy and Spain. Sources were T cells, B-cell-depleted T cells, or PBMCs; the material itself was cDNA or gDNA.

Authors' data handling: For nucleated cells, counts were estimated from reference gene primer amplification. Clones were sequenced by immunoSEQ multiplex PCR, and TCRdb holds only the in-frame ones, with some missing. That table is the source of V, J and clone size, and D and trimming were worked out from the DNA. Here the sample spans approximately 89,000 clones, about 85% being singletons. CDR3 length: 14 amino acids. The ends were cut back, 2 bases at V and 2 bases at J, with 7 bases in the middle. Germline V gene lookup returns CDR1 LNHDA and CDR2 SQIVND (reference sequence). The genes are TRBV19 and TRBJ1-3, with D possibly matching TRBD1 (6 bases). The sample consisted of peripheral blood. This TCR derives from a man between 65 and 85 years old with acute or convalescent COVID-19. CDR3 DNA: TGTGCCAGTAGTATACAGGGGACTGGAAACACCATATATTTT. Translation gives CASSIQGTGNTIYF.